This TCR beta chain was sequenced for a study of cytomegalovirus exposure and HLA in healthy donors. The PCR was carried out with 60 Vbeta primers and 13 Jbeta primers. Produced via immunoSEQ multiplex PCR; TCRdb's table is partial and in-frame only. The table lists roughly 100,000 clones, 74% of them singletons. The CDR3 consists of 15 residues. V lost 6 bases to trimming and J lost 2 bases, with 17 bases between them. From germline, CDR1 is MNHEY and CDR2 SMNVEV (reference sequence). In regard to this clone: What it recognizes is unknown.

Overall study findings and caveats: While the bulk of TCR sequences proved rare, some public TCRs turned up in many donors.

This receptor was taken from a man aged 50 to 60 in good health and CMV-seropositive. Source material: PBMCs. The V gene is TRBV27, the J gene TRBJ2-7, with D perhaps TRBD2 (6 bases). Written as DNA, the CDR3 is TGTGCCAGCAGCGTCCGGGGGTATCTTACCTACGAGCAGTACTTC. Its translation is CASSVRGYLTYEQYF.